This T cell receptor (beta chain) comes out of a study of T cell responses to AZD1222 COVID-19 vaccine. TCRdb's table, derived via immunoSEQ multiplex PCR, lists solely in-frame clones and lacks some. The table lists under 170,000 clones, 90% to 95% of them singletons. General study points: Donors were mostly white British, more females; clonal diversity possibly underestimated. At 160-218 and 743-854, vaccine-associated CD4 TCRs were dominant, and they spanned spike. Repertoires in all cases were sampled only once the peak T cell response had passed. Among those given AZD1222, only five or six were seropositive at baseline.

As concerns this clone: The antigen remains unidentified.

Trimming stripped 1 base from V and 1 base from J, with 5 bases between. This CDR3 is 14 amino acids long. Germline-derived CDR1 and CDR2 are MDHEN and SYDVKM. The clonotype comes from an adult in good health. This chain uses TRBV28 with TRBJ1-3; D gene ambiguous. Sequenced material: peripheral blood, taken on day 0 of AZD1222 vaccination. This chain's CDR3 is CASSLSGSGNTIYF. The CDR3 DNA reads TGTGCCAGCAGTTTATCGGGTTCTGGAAACACCATATATTTT.